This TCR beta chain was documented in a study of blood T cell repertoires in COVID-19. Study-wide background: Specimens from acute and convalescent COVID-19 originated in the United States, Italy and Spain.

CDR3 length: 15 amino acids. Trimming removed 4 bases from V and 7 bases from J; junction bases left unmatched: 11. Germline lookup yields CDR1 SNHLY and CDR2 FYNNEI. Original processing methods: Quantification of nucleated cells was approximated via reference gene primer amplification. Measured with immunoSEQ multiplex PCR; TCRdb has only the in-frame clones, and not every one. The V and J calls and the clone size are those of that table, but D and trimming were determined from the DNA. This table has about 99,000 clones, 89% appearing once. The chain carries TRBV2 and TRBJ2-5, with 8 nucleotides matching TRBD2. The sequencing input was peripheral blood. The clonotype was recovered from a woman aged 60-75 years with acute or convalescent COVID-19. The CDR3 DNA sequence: TGTGCCAGCAGTGGGTTAGCGGGAAATAGGGCGACCCAGTACTTC. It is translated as CASSGLAGNRATQYF.